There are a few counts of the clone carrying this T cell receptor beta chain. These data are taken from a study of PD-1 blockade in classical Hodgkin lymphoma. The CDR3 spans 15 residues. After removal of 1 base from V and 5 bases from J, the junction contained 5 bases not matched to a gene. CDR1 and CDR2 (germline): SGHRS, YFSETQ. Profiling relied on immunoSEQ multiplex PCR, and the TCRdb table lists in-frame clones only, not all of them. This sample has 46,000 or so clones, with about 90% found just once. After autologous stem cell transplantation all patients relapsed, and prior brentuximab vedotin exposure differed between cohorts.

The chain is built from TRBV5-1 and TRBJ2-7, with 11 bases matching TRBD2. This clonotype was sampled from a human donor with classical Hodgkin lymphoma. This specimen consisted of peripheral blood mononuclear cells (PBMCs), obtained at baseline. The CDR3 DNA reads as TGCGCCAGCAGCTTGACTAGCGGGAGTCTAAACGAGCAGTACTTC. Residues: CASSLTSGSLNEQYF.